This section outlines one TCR beta chain sequence together with its context. The data originate from a study of control samples from healthy donors and cancer patients. This CDR3 contains 11 residues. Trimming left V 4 bases short and J 3 bases short, with 1 base between. Germline V gene sequence: CDR1 MGHDK, CDR2 SYGVNS. Sequencing was performed with immunoSEQ multiplex PCR; in TCRdb, only in-frame clones are kept and a portion is missing. Among around 120,000 clones listed, roughly 86% were seen once. This chain joins TRBV25-1 and TRBJ1-3; no firm D call. Sequencing used blood. The receptor was derived from a man in his 60s in good health. CDR3 region: CASSVGNTIYF. In DNA, the CDR3 is TGTGCCAGCAGTGTTGGAAACACCATATATTTT.